One sample yielded the 7 T cell receptor beta chains listed below, sequenced in a study of radiation and T cells in renal cell carcinoma. The time point here: baseline pretreatment blood. Documented treatment: 15 Gy SBRT to primary tumor, nephrectomy 4 weeks later. Assay: immunoSEQ multiplex PCR; the TCRdb copy retains only in-frame clones and omits some. The table lists approximately 150,000 clones, approximately 82% of them singletons. Sequenced material: blood, taken from a patient whose treatment included radiotherapy and nephrectomy. Source of these receptors: a woman between 45 and 65 years old with renal cell carcinoma.

The V and J genes are TRBV19 and TRBJ2-5; TRBD2 might be the D (6 bases). CDR3 length: 13 amino acids. The germline CDR1 and CDR2 sequences are LNHDA and SQIVND (reference sequence). V was clipped by 5 bases and J by 2 bases, with 9 bases between them. The CDR3 reads CASSVGTQETQYF. The CDR3 DNA follows: TGTGCCAGTAGTGTTGGGACTCAAGAGACCCAGTACTTC.

This chain joins TRBV6-5 and TRBJ1-1; 7 bases fit TRBD1. Trimming at V came to 7 bases and at J to 0 bases, leaving 5 bases not matched to a gene. The CDR3 contains 14 residues. CDR1 is MNHEY and CDR2 is SVGAGI in the germline V gene. CDR3 sequence (DNA): TGTGCCAGCAAAGAGGGGGCGGTGAACACTGAAGCTTTCTTT. It is translated as CASKEGAVNTEAFF.

This sequence joins TRBV28 and TRBJ2-5, with D unclear. CDR3 size: 14 residues. V lost 4 bases and J lost 5, with 14 bases in between. Looked up from germline, CDR1 is MDHEN and CDR2 is SYDVKM. CDR3 in DNA: TGTGCCAGCAGTTCCAACGCAATACTTGAGACCCAGTACTTC. Its translation is CASSSNAILETQYF. The full variable domain, in which reference TRBV28 and TRBJ2-5 provide the parts outside the CDR3, is DVKVTQSSRYLVKRTGEKVFLECVQDMDHENMFWYRQDPGLGLRLIYFSYDVKMKEKGDIPEGYSVSREKKERFSLILESASTNQTSMYLCASSSNAILETQYFGPGTRLLVL.

CDR3 sequence reads: CASSLTGGQETQYF. The CDR3 nucleotides read TGCGCCAGCAGCTTGACAGGGGGCCAAGAGACCCAGTACTTC. The chain combines TRBV5-1 with TRBJ2-5, with TRBD1 identical over 8 bases. V gave up 1 base and J gave up 1 base; unmatched junction bases: 0. The germline V gene has CDR1 SGHRS and CDR2 YFSETQ. The CDR3 covers 14 residues.

A few counts support this clone. The rearrangement links TRBV19 to TRBJ1-1, with 9 bases lining up with TRBD1. The V and J ends lost 5 bases and 6 bases, in that order; junction bases with no gene match: 10. This CDR3 is built from 15 residues. Per germline, CDR1 LNHDA and CDR2 SQIVND (reference sequence). The CDR3 is CASSATGTGKAEAFF. DNA of the CDR3: TGTGCCAGTAGTGCCACCGGGACAGGGAAAGCTGAAGCTTTCTTT.

The gene calls are TRBV11-1 and TRBJ2-2; D gene uncertain. V was shortened by 4 bases and J by 0 bases, with 12 bases between the two germline ends. The CDR3 spans 16 residues. Germline loops: CDR1 SGHAT, CDR2 FQDESV (reference sequence). The CDR3 region is CASSSGRRSNTGELFF. Written as DNA, the CDR3 is TGTGCCAGCAGCTCAGGACGTCGCTCGAACACCGGGGAGCTGTTTTTT.

The chain has TRBV7-2 and TRBJ2-5, with D uncertain. CDR3 length equals 13 residues. Germline V CDR1 and CDR2: SGHTA, FQGNSA. The germline V and J ends were trimmed by 3 bases and 0 bases, with 5 bases remaining between them. This CDR3 is CASSLAYQETQYF. Here the CDR3 DNA reads TGTGCCAGCAGCTTGGCCTACCAAGAGACCCAGTACTTC.